This is a list of T cell receptor beta chains from one sample in a study of control samples from healthy donors and cancer patients. Clones were read by immunoSEQ multiplex PCR, and TCRdb kept only the in-frame ones, dropping some. The sample lists some 120,000 clones, about 89% occurring once. Sequencing was performed on blood. The receptors derive from a man between 60 and 75 years old in good health. Each CDR3 is given without its conserved first and last residue. Each record gives: V gene, J gene, CDR3 protein.

v_gene: TRBV6-5; j_gene: TRBJ2-3; CDR3aa: ASSYRGVGTDTQY
v_gene: TRBV6-2/TRBV6-3; j_gene: TRBJ1-1; CDR3aa: ASSYSRAGGLMNTEAF
v_gene: TRBV27; j_gene: TRBJ1-2; CDR3aa: ASRPFEGGYT
v_gene: TRBV7-2; j_gene: TRBJ2-2; CDR3aa: ASSLTLIRGQTGELF
v_gene: TRBV2; j_gene: TRBJ2-1; CDR3aa: ASSERGGSLEQF
v_gene: TRBV19; j_gene: TRBJ1-6; CDR3aa: ASSNPVNSPLH
v_gene: TRBV30; j_gene: TRBJ1-6; CDR3aa: AWSEGQYNSPLH
v_gene: TRBV19; j_gene: TRBJ1-4; CDR3aa: ARGEVARPTNEKLF
v_gene: TRBV27; j_gene: TRBJ1-5; CDR3aa: ASSSDRNSNQPQH
v_gene: TRBV5-1; j_gene: TRBJ1-3; CDR3aa: ASSPGQESSGNTIY
v_gene: TRBV6-5; j_gene: TRBJ1-2; CDR3aa: ASSSLVPWGYT
v_gene: TRBV7-9; j_gene: TRBJ2-7; CDR3aa: ASSLAGGLDEQY
v_gene: TRBV4-3; j_gene: TRBJ2-7; CDR3aa: ASSQGLYLYEQY
v_gene: TRBV12-3/TRBV12-4; j_gene: TRBJ1-2; CDR3aa: ASSPWERGYT
v_gene: TRBV19; j_gene: TRBJ1-3; CDR3aa: ASSHTDSGNTIY
v_gene: TRBV2; j_gene: TRBJ1-1; CDR3aa: ASREEGDAF
v_gene: TRBV19; j_gene: TRBJ2-3; CDR3aa: ASSRTSGAIDTQY
v_gene: TRBV11-2; j_gene: TRBJ2-5; CDR3aa: ASSLTWAPSKETQY
v_gene: TRBV6-6; j_gene: TRBJ1-2; CDR3aa: ASTQSGTGDYGYT
v_gene: TRBV11-2; j_gene: TRBJ1-2; CDR3aa: ASSLGQDYGYT
v_gene: TRBV9; j_gene: TRBJ2-1; CDR3aa: ASSVAISTRGNEQF
v_gene: TRBV11-2; j_gene: TRBJ2-7; CDR3aa: ASSLIYEQY
v_gene: TRBV19; j_gene: TRBJ2-2; CDR3aa: ASSWGTANTGELF
v_gene: TRBV30; j_gene: TRBJ1-2; CDR3aa: AWTPPRGNYGYT
v_gene: TRBV28; j_gene: TRBJ2-1; CDR3aa: ASRPILIASLTYNEQF
v_gene: TRBV28; j_gene: TRBJ1-2; CDR3aa: ASSSGFGYT
v_gene: TRBV7-2; j_gene: TRBJ2-2; CDR3aa: ASSGRTGNTGELF
v_gene: TRBV6-6; j_gene: TRBJ2-3; CDR3aa: ASTGQGGGSDTQY
v_gene: TRBV9; j_gene: TRBJ1-1; CDR3aa: ASSVEGRSGPEAF
v_gene: TRBV5-5; j_gene: TRBJ1-1; CDR3aa: ASSAGNGNTEAF
v_gene: TRBV20-1; j_gene: TRBJ2-3; CDR3aa: SVDRSDTQY
v_gene: TRBV6-1; j_gene: TRBJ1-5; CDR3aa: ASSAIRGLSNQPQH
v_gene: TRBV19; j_gene: TRBJ1-1; CDR3aa: ASTHSRGGTEAF
v_gene: TRBV27; j_gene: TRBJ1-5; CDR3aa: ASSGTPSNQPQH
v_gene: TRBV6-4; j_gene: TRBJ1-2; CDR3aa: ASRSGTGYT
v_gene: TRBV28; j_gene: TRBJ1-5; CDR3aa: ASSPWTDSNQPQH
v_gene: TRBV3-1/TRBV3-2; j_gene: TRBJ1-6; CDR3aa: ASATSINNSPLH
v_gene: TRBV7-9; j_gene: TRBJ2-7; CDR3aa: ASSPQGSLSREQY
v_gene: TRBV7-2; j_gene: TRBJ2-3; CDR3aa: ASSLDTDTQY
v_gene: TRBV28; j_gene: TRBJ1-3; CDR3aa: ASSLIGRPPAN
v_gene: TRBV28; j_gene: TRBJ2-7; CDR3aa: ASSTTVYEQY
v_gene: TRBV19; j_gene: TRBJ2-7; CDR3aa: ASSQQGGNEQY
v_gene: TRBV29-1; j_gene: TRBJ2-7; CDR3aa: SVERWEDQSSYEQY